This T cell receptor beta chain was captured by sequencing in a study of T cells in Graves' hyperthyroidism and ophthalmopathy (dated by TCRdb to the late 2010s). Study-wide context: Peripheral blood was collected at initial diagnosis, before any treatment. A discovery cohort of around 98 patients, fewer than 50 with Graves' ophthalmopathy and under 60 with stable Graves' hyperthyroidism, was used to find distinguishing TCR V-J signatures. An independent validation cohort of around 19 hyperthyroidism patients and 15 or so patients who later progressed to ophthalmopathy tested prospective prediction of ophthalmopathy. The approximately 98 discovery patients were randomly divided into training and test sets at a 7:3 ratio. In addition, the study compared T-cell repertoires in thyroid tissue and in blood from six Graves' hyperthyroidism patients. Following sampling, methimazole starting at 30 mg daily was given to hyperthyroidism patients, and high-dose intravenous methylprednisolone was given to ophthalmopathy patients. The paper reports TCR Vbeta CDR3 sequencing of fewer than 150 peripheral blood samples: around 45 ophthalmopathy, 70 to 85 hyperthyroidism and 17 progressor patients.

This clonotype appeared once. Its recognized antigen is unknown. The record has no base qualities; no much larger clone is one base away. Weak support is all one read offers. TCR beta CDR3 regions were amplified from RNA transcripts. The first round of RT-PCR for the TCR CDR3 was performed with the HTBI primer set and the Qiagen OneStep RT-PCR kit. Libraries were constructed in a second round of multiplex PCR, after which size selection and purification were performed. The libraries were sequenced on an Illumina HiSeq2000 using paired-end 100 bp reads. The source study handled its data this way. SOAPnuke was used to process the raw data, throwing out any read that contained adapters or uncalled bases, had a mean Phred below 15, or lacked an exact constant-primer or identifier match. COPE v1.2.5 was used to merge the high-quality paired reads, and each unique nucleotide sequence was defined as a clonotype. MiTCR v1.1 was used to align clonotypes to the IMGT TRBV, TRBD and TRBJ reference segments. The analysis included only V-J combinations with a frequency above 0.0001, which together covered 99% to 99.2% of the repertoires. The TCS score was defined as the ratio of F50 (clonal expansion) to E x V (chaos), calculated using BLOSUM62-based TCRdist between CDR3 peptides within each V-J. Welch's t-statistics and random forest reduced roughly 500 V-J features to 10 to 15, which were used in a naive Bayes classifier (R e1071). Using fastp at Q25 and MiXCR, TCRdb reprocessed the public reads and kept productive beta chains. Every entry covers one CDR3 protein and lists the most common genes and DNA from its rows. TCRdb assigned the V and J calls; the authors' analysis was not used. In this sample the table shows around 500,000 distinct CDR3 sequences, approximately 15% of which occur a single time. The top ten clones comprise over 15% of the sample.

Stable Graves' hyperthyroidism was defined as no progression to ophthalmopathy during 18 months of follow-up. The hyperthyroidism patients were between 18 and 65 years old and newly diagnosed, with a disease duration of less than 2 months. Any patient with an uncontrolled infection, another autoimmune disease, pregnancy or lactation was excluded. Diagnoses were based on clinical symptoms, serum thyroxine and TRAb, thyroid ultrasound and orbital computed tomography. PBMCs were separated from over 9 ml of fresh peripheral blood using Ficoll-Paque density gradient centrifugation. Total RNA was extracted with Trizol reagent, and quality was checked on an Agilent 2100 Bioanalyzer. Taken from the germline V gene, the CDR1 and CDR2 loops are SGHRS and YFSETQ. Including the terminal cysteine and phenylalanine, the CDR3 comprises 15 residues. Of the read, only the CDR3 DNA is kept; its 45 bases are in frame from base 1. Clipping removes 4 bases from V and 1 base from J, with 4 as the unmatched junction base count.

Overall study outcomes, separate from this receptor: In validation, the model predicted progression to ophthalmopathy with 65% to 71% sensitivity and 72.22% specificity, a median of 6.5 months before onset. Ophthalmopathy was separated from stable hyperthyroidism by a 13 V-J signature model, with around 90% sensitivity and about 81% specificity obtained in cross-validation and 80%/75% obtained in testing. Most expanded thyroid clonotypes (frequency above 0.001) were also detected in blood, a finding suggesting that blood repertoires may reflect thyroid immune responses. No statistical method was used to set the sample size in advance, and investigators knew the group allocation.

The sequenced sample consisted of blood. The rearrangement joined TRBV5-1 to TRBJ2-1; TRBD2 fits 8 bases in the junction. The sequence was collected from a woman aged 18-29 years with Graves' hyperthyroidism. The CDR3: CASSRLASSYNEQFF. The nucleotide sequence is given as TGCGCCAGCAGCCGACTAGCGAGTTCCTACAATGAGCAGTTCTTC.